These 31 T cell receptor beta chains originate from one sample sequenced in a study of cytomegalovirus exposure and HLA in healthy donors. Both 60 Vbeta primers and 13 Jbeta primers went into the PCR. Profiling relied on immunoSEQ multiplex PCR, and the TCRdb table lists in-frame clones only, not all of them. This sample carries 150,000 to 200,000 clones, more than 70% of them seen once, and the ten largest clones take 1%. Sequences were obtained from PBMCs. The receptors originated from a man aged 25-40 years in good health and CMV-seronegative.

The J gene is TRBJ1-1, the V gene TRBV7-9; the match to TRBD1 covers 7 bases. The CDR3 covers 14 residues. Per the germline V gene, CDR1 is SEHNR and CDR2 is FQNEAQ (reference sequence). V was clipped by 9 bases and J by 2 bases; unmatched bases: 9. CDR3 protein: CASLNRGLNTEAFF. DNA of the CDR3: TGTGCCAGTCTAAACAGGGGTCTTAACACTGAAGCTTTCTTT.

The chain carries TRBV7-7 and TRBJ2-3; TRBD1 might be the D (6 bases). The germline CDR1 and CDR2 sequences are SSHAT and FNYEAQ (reference sequence). The ends were cut back, 5 bases at V and 0 bases at J, with 15 bases in the middle. The CDR3 is 16 residues long. DNA for the CDR3: TGTGCCAGCAGCCCAGGCGGACAGCGAAGCACAGATACGCAGTATTTT. It codes for CASSPGGQRSTDTQYF.

The chain combines TRBV4-1 with TRBJ2-1, with a tentative D call TRBD1 (5 bases). V shed 0 bases and J shed 10 bases, with 16 bases lying between them. The CDR3 runs 15 residues. Germline-derived CDR1 and CDR2 are MGHRA and YSYEKL. CDR3 DNA sequence: TGCGCCAGCAGCCAAGATCGGGCCAGGGTAGGGGAGCAGTTCTTC. It yields the protein CASSQDRARVGEQFF.

The chain carries TRBV7-2 and TRBJ1-1; perhaps TRBD1 as D (5 bases). The germline gives CDR1 SGHTA, CDR2 FQGNSA. This CDR3 region has 14 residues. V shed 1 base and J shed 2 bases, with 8 bases lying between them. The CDR3 nucleotides are TGTGCCAGCAGCTTAGTCGGGGGAAACACTGAAGCTTTCTTT. Translation: CASSLVGGNTEAFF.

The chain recombines TRBV11-3 with TRBJ2-7; TRBD1 agrees at 7 bases. CDR1 is SGHNT and CDR2 is YENEEA in the germline V gene. V dropped 6 bases and J dropped 3; count of bases not matched to a gene: 11. The CDR3 is 15 residues long. This chain's CDR3 is CASSLKGTANYEQYF. The CDR3 DNA is TGTGCCAGCAGTCTCAAGGGGACAGCGAACTACGAGCAGTACTTC.

V gene TRBV5-4 combines with J gene TRBJ2-7; D ambiguous. The CDR3 consists of 13 residues. The V gene's germline CDR1 is SGHNT and CDR2 YYREEE (reference sequence). Trimming left V 2 bases short and J 1 base short, with 7 bases between. CDR3 nucleotide sequence: TGTGCCAGCAGCTTTACCGGTTCCTACGAGCAGTACTTC. This sequence encodes CASSFTGSYEQYF.

The chain joins TRBV12-5 to TRBJ2-7; D remains ambiguous. This CDR3 spans 13 amino acids. Germline V gives CDR1 LGHNT, CDR2 FRNRAP. V lost 6 bases and J 2 bases, leaving 11 bases between the germline ends. CDR3 nucleotide sequence: TGTGCTAGTGGCCCGGTAGATGCCTACGAGCAGTACTTC. It codes for CASGPVDAYEQYF.

The CDR3 spells CASSPKGQGDEKLFF. In DNA, the CDR3 is TGTGCCAGCAGCCCAAAGGGACAGGGTGATGAAAAACTGTTTTTT. This chain uses TRBV5-5 with TRBJ1-4; the match to TRBD1 covers 9 bases. The CDR3 contains 15 residues. Germline V gives CDR1 SGHKS, CDR2 YYEKEE (reference sequence). J lost 6 bases, V lost 4 bases, and 7 bases had no gene match.

This clone was seen only once. The V call is TRBV30, the J call TRBJ2-2, with TRBD2 matching over 7 bases. The V and J ends lost 3 bases and 2 bases, in that order; junction bases with no gene match: 18. Germline V gene lookup returns CDR1 GTSNPN and CDR2 SVGIG (reference sequence). CDR3 length equals 19 residues. CDR3 DNA sequence: TGTGCCTGGAGCCAATCCAGGACGTCAGGGAGGGTTAACACCGGGGAGCTGTTTTTT. This encodes CAWSQSRTSGRVNTGELFF.

This clone was picked up one time. This chain links TRBV6-1 with TRBJ2-6; no reliable D call. There are 15 residues in the CDR3. The germline gives CDR1 MNHNS, CDR2 SASEGT. V lost 5 bases, J lost 0 bases, and 8 bases lay in between. CDR3 nucleotide sequence: TGTGCCAGCAGTCCTCTCTTCTCTGGGGCCAACGTCCTGACTTTC. Its translation is CASSPLFSGANVLTF.

The chain is built from TRBV5-6 and TRBJ2-5; 9 bases align to TRBD1. The DNA end favors TRBJ2-7, so the J call may be wrong. The CDR3 has 15 amino acids. Germline values: CDR1 SGHDT, CDR2 YYEEEE. The CDR3 spells CASSLNRGLYGEQYF. As DNA, the CDR3 is TGTGCCAGCAGCTTAAACAGGGGGCTTTATGGCGAGCAGTACTTC.

The chain couples TRBV5-6 to TRBJ1-2, with 7 bases identical to TRBD1. Germline V gene sequence: CDR1 SGHDT, CDR2 YYEEEE. V lost 5 bases and J lost 5; bases outside the gene matches: 6. CDR3 length: 13 amino acids. The CDR3 DNA follows: TGTGCCAGCAGTTCACAGGGGCGGTATGGCTACACCTTC. It codes for CASSSQGRYGYTF.

Written as DNA, the CDR3 is TGTGCTAGTCGCCTCGGGACAGTCATCTACGAGCAGTACTTC. Translation: CASRLGTVIYEQYF. The gene calls are TRBV12-5 and TRBJ2-7; TRBD1 matches at 7 bases. The CDR3 is 14 amino acids. In germline, CDR1 is LGHNT, CDR2 FRNRAP. V was pared by 8 bases and J by 3 bases, with 10 bases of the junction left unmatched.

CDR3 DNA: TGTGCCAGCAGCTTTTTGGGCTCTAGCGATAGCACAGATACGCAGTATTTT. This encodes CASSFLGSSDSTDTQYF. The chain is built from TRBV5-6 and TRBJ2-3; tentatively, D is TRBD2 (6 bases). Germline lookup yields CDR1 SGHDT and CDR2 YYEEEE. The CDR3 spans 17 residues. Trimming took off 2 bases at V and 0 bases at J, with 16 bases between the two ends.

The chain has TRBV5-1 and TRBJ2-7; perhaps TRBD1 as D (8 bases). The CDR3 is 14 residues long. V lost 2 bases and J 3 bases, leaving 12 bases between the germline ends. Germline CDR1 SGHRS, CDR2 YFSETQ. This CDR3 reads CASSFTGGGYEQYF. The CDR3 DNA reads as TGCGCCAGCAGCTTTACAGGGGGGGGCTACGAGCAGTACTTC.

V is TRBV7-9 and J is TRBJ2-7; 7 nucleotides match TRBD2. J was trimmed by 4 bases and V by 1 base; bases with no gene match: 7. Germline CDR1 and CDR2: SEHNR and FQNEAQ (reference sequence). The CDR3 covers 15 residues. The CDR3 loop reads CASSLVRGGPYEQYF. The CDR3 DNA follows: TGTGCCAGCAGCTTAGTCCGGGGAGGGCCTTACGAGCAGTACTTC.

In its sample, this clone was seen a few times. The CDR3 DNA sequence: TGCAGCGTTGACTCGGGGTTTCGTCAGTACTTC. Translation gives CSVDSGFRQYF. The V call is TRBV29-1, the J call TRBJ2-4, with a weak D call TRBD2 (5 bases). The CDR3 contains 11 residues. The germline gives CDR1 SQVTM, CDR2 ANQGSEA. Trimming removed 3 bases at V and 12 bases at J, with 12 bases between. The full variable domain, with the rest looked up from reference TRBV29-1 and TRBJ2-4, is SAVISQKPSRDICQRGTSLTIQCQVDSQVTMMFWYRQQPGQSLTLIATANQGSEATYESGFVIDKFPISRPNLTFSTLTVSNMSPEDSSIYLCSVDSGFRQYFGAGTRLSVL.

This clone was found once. This rearrangement joins TRBV28 to TRBJ1-1; a weak D match, TRBD1 (6 bases). The CDR3 sequence is 13 residues long. Germline CDR1 MDHEN, CDR2 SYDVKM. Trimming stripped 7 bases from V and 3 bases from J, with 12 bases between. The CDR3 region is CASTTGLYTEAFF. The CDR3 nucleotides are TGTGCCAGCACCACAGGGTTGTACACTGAAGCTTTCTTT.

This clone was found a few times. The CDR3 spells CASSYGGGGYTEAFF. The CDR3 DNA reads as TGTGCCAGCAGTTACGGAGGCGGCGGGTACACTGAAGCTTTCTTT. The genes are TRBV6-5 and TRBJ1-1, with D unclear. Germline CDR1 and CDR2: MNHEY and SVGAGI. Trimming removed 2 bases at V and 3 bases at J, with 13 bases between. CDR3 size: 15 residues.

The V call is TRBV5-1, the J call TRBJ2-3, with TRBD2 matching over 11 bases. V lost 0 bases and J lost 1; bases outside the gene matches: 7. This CDR3 has 18 amino acids. From germline, CDR1 is SGHRS and CDR2 YFSETQ. CDR3 loop: CASSLALGSGGGTDTQYF. For the CDR3, the DNA is TGCGCCAGCAGCTTGGCTCTCGGTAGCGGGGGGGGCACAGATACGCAGTATTTT.

This clone is a singleton in its sample. The CDR3 bases are TGTGCCAGCAGCTTAGCGGGAGCGGGTTACAATGAGCAGTTCTTC. Its protein is CASSLAGAGYNEQFF. The rearrangement uses TRBV7-3 and TRBJ2-1; the match to TRBD2 covers 7 bases. CDR1 is SGHTA and CDR2 is FQGTGA in the germline V gene. The V and J ends lost 2 bases and 4 bases, in that order; junction bases with no gene match: 5. CDR3 length equals 15 residues. The full variable domain, in which reference TRBV7-3 and TRBJ2-1 provide the parts outside the CDR3, is GAGVSQTPSNKVTEKGKYVELRCDPISGHTALYWYRQSLGQGPEFLIYFQGTGAADDSGLPNDRFFAVRPEGSVSTLKIQRTERGDSAVYLCASSLAGAGYNEQFFGPGTRLTVL.

This chain connects TRBV5-6 to TRBJ2-7, with TRBD1 matching 7 bases. CDR1 and CDR2 (germline): SGHDT, YYEEEE. Trimming at V came to 2 bases and at J to 4 bases, leaving 9 bases not matched to a gene. The CDR3 is made up of 15 amino acids. The CDR3 DNA is TGTGCCAGCAGCTTAAGGCCAGGGGGTTGGTACGAGCAGTACTTC. The encoded protein is CASSLRPGGWYEQYF.

This clone showed up just once. This rearrangement joins TRBV28 to TRBJ2-3; tentatively, D is TRBD1 (6 bases). V gave up 0 bases and J gave up 6 bases, with 10 bases separating them. The CDR3 covers 14 residues. CDR1 is MDHEN and CDR2 is SYDVKM in the germline V gene. The CDR3, as DNA: TGTGCCAGCAGTTTATGGCGACAGGATGATACGCAGTATTTT. It codes for CASSLWRQDDTQYF.

V gene TRBV25-1 combines with J gene TRBJ1-1; a possible D gene is TRBD1 (6 bases). CDR1 and CDR2 from the germline V gene are MGHDK and SYGVNS. V lost 1 base to trimming and J lost 11 bases, with 14 bases between them. This CDR3 spans 13 amino acids. This chain's CDR3 is CASSESGVGTAFF. In nucleotides, the CDR3 is TGTGCCAGCAGTGAATCAGGGGTGGGTACGGCTTTCTTT.

The chain uses TRBV5-6 and TRBJ2-3, with TRBD2 identical over 10 bases. Trimming at V came to 1 base and at J to 6 bases, leaving 5 bases not matched to a gene. The length of the CDR3 is 15 residues. Germline CDR1 reads SGHDT; CDR2 reads YYEEEE. In DNA form, the CDR3 reads TGTGCCAGCAGCTTGACAGCGGGGGGGCACGATACGCAGTATTTT. Residues: CASSLTAGGHDTQYF.

The chain links TRBV27 to TRBJ2-2; D is possibly TRBD2 (5 bases). V was cut by 5 bases and J by 2 bases, with 12 bases left in between. This CDR3 comprises 15 residues. CDR1 is MNHEY and CDR2 is SMNVEV in the germline V gene (reference sequence). The CDR3: CASSILATNTGELFF. The CDR3 nucleotides read TGTGCCAGCAGTATTCTAGCAACCAACACCGGGGAGCTGTTTTTT.

V gene TRBV5-4 combines with J gene TRBJ2-3; 9 bases map to TRBD2. Germline lookup yields CDR1 SGHNT and CDR2 YYREEE (reference sequence). With V trimmed by 4 bases and J by 1 base, 4 bases remained unmatched. The CDR3 is made up of 15 amino acids. This CDR3 reads CASSVKRGGTDTQYF. In DNA, the CDR3 is TGTGCCAGCAGCGTGAAGCGGGGGGGCACAGATACGCAGTATTTT.

This clone was seen a handful of times. This chain joins TRBV7-2 and TRBJ2-3; TRBD2 aligns across 7 bases. After removal of 5 bases from V and 4 bases from J, the junction contained 18 bases not matched to a gene. The CDR3 has 18 amino acids. Germline CDR1 is SGHTA and CDR2 is FQGNSA. CDR3 region: CASSRRSGPGGGADTQYF. CDR3 coding DNA: TGTGCCAGCAGCCGCCGTAGCGGGCCGGGGGGTGGCGCAGATACGCAGTATTTT.

V gene TRBV11-2 combines with J gene TRBJ2-7; 8 bases line up with TRBD1. CDR1 and CDR2 from the germline V gene are SGHAT and FQNNGV. The V segment lost 5 bases and the J segment 1 base; nucleotides outside the gene matches: 4. CDR3 length: 14 residues. CDR3 sequence (DNA): TGTGCCAGCAGCCCGGGACAGGCATCCTACGAGCAGTACTTC. Residues: CASSPGQASYEQYF.

The chain is built from TRBV19 and TRBJ1-2; D possibly corresponds to TRBD1 (5 bases). The CDR3 length is 15 residues. Per germline, CDR1 LNHDA and CDR2 SQIVND (reference sequence). V gave up 1 base and J gave up 2 bases, with 11 bases separating them. This CDR3 is CASSIGGTQNYGYTF. CDR3 nucleotide sequence: TGTGCCAGTAGTATAGGAGGGACTCAGAACTATGGCTACACCTTC.

This clone has just one count. This chain connects TRBV2 to TRBJ2-1, with 11 positions matching TRBD2. Unmatched junction bases numbered 7, after V lost 3 bases and J lost 0 bases. This CDR3 comprises 18 residues. Germline V lookup: CDR1 SNHLY, CDR2 FYNNEI. CDR3 DNA: TGTGCCAGCAGTGACAAGGGACTAGCGGAGAGCTCCTACAATGAGCAGTTCTTC. This gives the protein CASSDKGLAESSYNEQFF.